The entry below describes one T cell receptor beta chain. These data are taken from a study of blood T cell repertoires in COVID-19. Study background: The United States, Italy and Spain supplied acute and convalescent COVID-19 samples. Sources were T cells, B-cell-depleted T cells, or PBMCs; the material itself was cDNA or gDNA.

V trimming: 0 bases; J trimming: 4 bases; junction bases outside the gene matches: 4. Germline CDR1 reads ENHRY; CDR2 reads SYGVKD. The CDR3 has 15 amino acids. Method: immunoSEQ multiplex PCR; TCRdb's copy keeps in-frame clones and lacks some. This repertoire shows tens of thousands of clones, 60% to 85% found once; its top ten account for under 55%. The TCR was taken from a human donor in a cohort sampled during active COVID-19. Sequencing was performed on peripheral blood. The J gene is TRBJ2-3, the V gene TRBV10-3; 7 positions match TRBD2. CDR3 in DNA: TGTGCCATCAGTGAGTCGAGCACTAGCGCAGATACGCAGTATTTT. Protein product: CAISESSTSADTQYF.